This T cell receptor (beta chain) was sequenced for a study of OX40 agonist ivuxolimab in advanced cancers. The overall study: The study gave patients intravenous ivuxolimab at 0.01 to 10 mg/kg every 2 weeks. Study results and limitations: It was also the case that some nonresponders had low normalized T-cell clonal expansion. Circulating CD4+ and CD8+ T cells showed clonal expansion by week 6 at 0.1 to 3.0 mg/kg.

Notes on this clone: The antigen remains unidentified.

Germline V lookup: CDR1 SGHKS, CDR2 YYEKEE (reference sequence). CDR3 length equals 16 residues. The trim removed 2 bases at V and 4 bases at J, leaving 10 bases unmatched. Blood samples were obtained at baseline, cycle 4 day 1, and cycle 7 day 1. TCRdb keeps only in-frame clones here, not all; method: immunoSEQ multiplex PCR. Seen here are 60,000 or so clones, roughly 93% observed once, and the top ten hold approximately 18%. The TCR was taken from an adult with an advanced solid tumor such as melanoma, head and neck, liver or kidney cancer. The sample consisted of CD4+ or CD8+ T cells sorted from blood, taken in a trial of the OX40 agonist ivuxolimab. The chain has TRBV5-5 and TRBJ2-7; 9 nucleotides line up with TRBD1. The CDR3 sequence: CASSLTDRGVAYEQYF. CDR3 bases: TGTGCCAGCAGCTTAACCGACAGGGGGGTGGCTTACGAGCAGTACTTC.